This T cell receptor (beta chain) was captured by sequencing in a study of long-term antiretroviral therapy in people with HIV. Study at large: The 2015 immediate-ART recommendation came about a decade after the earliest samples.

CDR3 size: 14 residues. V lost 2 bases and J lost 0, with 7 bases in between. From germline, CDR1 is MNHEY and CDR2 SMNVEV (reference sequence). It was version v3.0 of the immunoSEQ assay that was run at survey level. Measured with immunoSEQ multiplex PCR; TCRdb has only the in-frame clones, and not every one. The sample yields about 18,000 clones, 90% to 95% seen once. Every donor had one or more pre-ART and two or more post-ART PBMC samples. About this clone: The same CDR3 also results from other DNA sequences found in this sample.

The receptor was derived from a man aged 50-60 years with HIV. The specimen was unsorted PBMCs, collected 3 years after starting antiretroviral therapy. This chain joins TRBV27 and TRBJ1-1; perhaps TRBD1 as D (5 bases). The CDR3 DNA sequence: TGTGCCAGCAGTTTAGGGGGACTGAACACTGAAGCTTTCTTT. This codes for CASSLGGLNTEAFF.